Presented here are 16 T cell receptor beta chains from one specimen sequenced in a study of shared clonotypes between healthy human individuals. Sequencing used immunoSEQ multiplex PCR; TCRdb keeps in-frame clones, though not all of them. The table includes 2 million to 3 million clones, more than 85% detected once. Material for sequencing was naive CD4+ T cells from PBMCs. Subset: CD45RA+ positively selected. Every receptor here comes from a man between 18 and 29 years old in good health. Some clones in this sample may be carry-over from other donors' samples.

The CDR3 loop is CASSLFESYQAFF. For the CDR3, the DNA is TGTGCCAGCAGCTTATTCGAGAGTTATCAAGCTTTCTTT. V gene TRBV7-2 combines with J gene TRBJ1-1; D uncertain. Trimming left V 2 bases short and J 9 bases short, with 13 bases between. Germline V gives CDR1 SGHTA, CDR2 FQGNSA. The CDR3 is 13 amino acids.

The V gene is TRBV7-9, the J gene TRBJ1-1, with 7 bases aligning to TRBD1. J was trimmed by 3 bases and V by 4 bases; bases with no gene match: 2. The germline V gene has CDR1 SEHNR and CDR2 FQNEAQ (reference sequence). The CDR3 covers 13 residues. CDR3 loop: CASSSGTDTEAFF. The CDR3 region has the DNA TGTGCCAGCAGCTCCGGGACAGACACTGAAGCTTTCTTT.

The chain carries TRBV29-1 and TRBJ1-2; the D is unclear. Trimming removed 4 bases from V and 2 bases from J, with 11 bases in between. In germline, CDR1 is SQVTM, CDR2 ANQGSEA. The CDR3 consists of 13 residues. Here the CDR3 reads CSVGWAANYGYTF. In nucleotides, the CDR3 is TGCAGCGTTGGATGGGCAGCAAACTATGGCTACACCTTC.

This chain joins TRBV7-9 and TRBJ1-4; D is ambiguous. Trimming took off 5 bases at V and 0 bases at J, with 10 bases between the two ends. The V gene's germline CDR1 is SEHNR and CDR2 FQNEAQ (reference sequence). CDR3 size: 15 residues. The CDR3 reads CASSPRASTNEKLFF. In DNA form, the CDR3 reads TGTGCCAGCAGCCCCCGGGCATCAACTAATGAAAAACTGTTTTTT.

Only a few counts were recorded for this clone. The rearrangement joins TRBV27 to TRBJ2-7; no reliable D call. The CDR3 covers 12 residues. Germline V gives CDR1 MNHEY, CDR2 SMNVEV (reference sequence). Trimming pared 6 bases from V and 1 base from J, leaving 7 bases between. The DNA of the CDR3 is TGTGCCAGCAGCGCGACGTCCTACGAGCAGTACTTC. Encoded protein: CASSATSYEQYF.

The chain links TRBV18 to TRBJ2-1; unclear D gene. CDR3 size: 12 residues. Germline-derived CDR1 and CDR2 are KGHSH and LQKENI. V shed 0 bases and J shed 16 bases, with 13 bases lying between them. This chain's CDR3 is CASSPPTGVQFF. In nucleotides, the CDR3 is TGTGCCAGCTCACCACCGACCGGTGTCCAATTCTTC.

The CDR3 coding sequence is TGTGCCAGCAGCTTACAGGTGGGGCAGCCCCAGCATTTT. Amino acid sequence: CASSLQVGQPQHF. The V and J genes are TRBV7-2 and TRBJ1-5; the D is unclear. CDR1 and CDR2 (germline): SGHTA, FQGNSA. The CDR3 is 13 amino acids. Trimming left V 2 bases short and J 7 bases short, with 9 bases between.

The genes are TRBV19 and TRBJ1-5; 8 bases match TRBD1. The CDR3 contains 16 residues. V lost 4 bases to trimming and J lost 6 bases; unmatched junction nucleotides: 11. CDR1 LNHDA and CDR2 SQIVND come from the germline V gene (reference sequence). The CDR3 spells CASSTLGQGVFQPQHF. The CDR3 nucleotides are TGTGCCAGTAGTACCCTCGGACAGGGTGTTTTTCAGCCCCAGCATTTT.

Notes on this clone: The same CDR3 arises from other DNA sequences in this sample as well. The J gene is TRBJ2-2, the V gene TRBV6-5, with 7 nucleotides matching TRBD2. The germline CDR1 and CDR2 sequences are MNHEY and SVGAGI. The CDR3 is made up of 14 amino acids. With V trimmed by 5 bases and J by 0 bases, 0 bases remained unmatched. The CDR3 DNA reads TGTGCCAGCAGTCTAGCGGCGAACACCGGGGAGCTGTTTTTT. Protein sequence: CASSLAANTGELFF.

V usage is TRBV9 and J usage is TRBJ2-5; D unclear. V lost 1 base to trimming and J lost 1 base, with 11 bases between them. Germline V gives CDR1 SGDLS, CDR2 YYNGEE. The CDR3 sequence is 15 residues long. As DNA, the CDR3 is TGTGCCAGCAGCGTATCCGCGATTTCCCAAGAGACCCAGTACTTC. Its protein product is CASSVSAISQETQYF.

This clone has more than one count but fewer than ten. Other DNA sequences in this specimen translate into the identical CDR3. The chain links TRBV28 to TRBJ1-5, with D possibly matching TRBD1 (5 bases). CDR1 is MDHEN, CDR2 SYDVKM, per germline. This CDR3 spans 11 amino acids. Trimming removed 6 bases at V and 9 bases at J, with 9 bases between. This CDR3 reads CASSSGGPQHF. The CDR3, as DNA: TGTGCCAGCAGCAGTGGGGGGCCCCAGCATTTT.

V gene TRBV7-3 combines with J gene TRBJ2-2, with D possibly called TRBD1 or TRBD2 (5 bases each). This CDR3 has 15 residues. Between the trimmed V and J ends, which lost 3 bases and 4 bases, there was a span of 12 bases. Germline V lookup: CDR1 SGHTA, CDR2 FQGTGA. Here the CDR3 reads CASSFTGQGTGELFF. In DNA, the CDR3 is TGTGCCAGCAGCTTCACGGGGCAGGGCACCGGGGAGCTGTTTTTT.

This chain links TRBV10-3 with TRBJ2-1, with 9 bases aligning to TRBD1. From germline, CDR1 is ENHRY and CDR2 SYGVKD. The CDR3 loop spans 15 amino acids. With 8 bases clipped from V and 4 bases from J, the junction kept 9 bases outside the gene matches. The CDR3 sequence is CAIAGQGSGYNEQFF. The CDR3 DNA follows: TGTGCCATCGCGGGACAGGGCAGTGGGTACAATGAGCAGTTCTTC.

V is TRBV10-3 and J is TRBJ2-1, with 9 bases matching TRBD2. Germline V lookup: CDR1 ENHRY, CDR2 SYGVKD. With V trimmed by 2 bases and J by 15 bases, 5 bases remained unmatched. The length of the CDR3 is 12 residues. CDR3 sequence reads: CAISEKGGRGFF. The CDR3 nucleotides are TGTGCCATCAGTGAGAAAGGCGGGAGGGGGTTCTTC.

In the case of this clone: This sample also contains other DNA sequences that code for the same CDR3. The CDR3: CASSYLNEQFF. CDR3 DNA: TGTGCCAGCAGCTACCTCAATGAGCAGTTCTTC. The chain combines TRBV6-5 with TRBJ2-1; D unresolved. The germline V and J ends were trimmed by 6 bases and 6 bases, with 6 bases remaining between them. Germline values: CDR1 MNHEY, CDR2 SVGAGI. This CDR3 is built from 11 residues.

The rearrangement links TRBV5-6 to TRBJ2-7; D call uncertain. Trimming took off 7 bases at V and 3 bases at J, with 17 bases between the two ends. This CDR3 region has 14 residues. CDR1 is SGHDT, CDR2 YYEEEE, per germline. The CDR3 spells CASPPRRRSYEQYF. CDR3 bases: TGTGCCAGCCCCCCCCGTAGGCGGAGCTACGAGCAGTACTTC.